This entry lists 30 T cell receptor beta chains sequenced from one sample in a study of blood T cell repertoires in COVID-19. The assay was immunoSEQ multiplex PCR, and TCRdb's table has in-frame clones only and misses some. The data show about 40,000 clones, with about 85% seen just once and approximately 20% held by the top ten. Sequenced input: peripheral blood. The receptors here all came from a man in his fifties in a cohort sampled during active COVID-19.

The V and J genes are TRBV6-1 and TRBJ2-7, with 7 positions matching TRBD2. This CDR3 contains 13 residues. Per germline, CDR1 MNHNS and CDR2 SASEGT. V lost 2 bases, J lost 5 bases, and 3 bases stayed unmatched. CDR3 region: CASSELGGDEQYV. Written as DNA, the CDR3 is TGTGCCAGCAGTGAATTGGGGGGGGACGAGCAGTACGTC.

This clone has more than one count but fewer than ten. V is TRBV6-2 or TRBV6-3 and J is TRBJ1-6, with 7 bases that match TRBD1. The germline gives CDR1 MNHEY, CDR2 SVGEGT. The CDR3 spans 17 residues. V lost 4 bases, J lost 3 bases, and 9 bases stayed unmatched. CDR3 DNA sequence: TGTGCCAGCAGTTCCCCGGACAGGAGGCTCTATAATTCACCCCTCCACTTT. This encodes CASSSPDRRLYNSPLHF.

The V call is TRBV6-5, the J call TRBJ1-4; a weak D match, TRBD1 (6 bases). Germline V lookup: CDR1 MNHEY, CDR2 SVGAGI. V was clipped by 2 bases and J by 4 bases, with 14 bases between them. The CDR3 covers 16 residues. CDR3 sequence (DNA): TGTGCCAGCAGTTACCCATCACAGGGAAATAATGAAAAACTGTTTTTT. It translates to CASSYPSQGNNEKLFF.

The V and J genes are TRBV30 and TRBJ2-7; a possible D gene is TRBD1 (6 bases). V lost 1 base and J lost 3, with 10 bases in between. CDR1 is GTSNPN and CDR2 is SVGIG in the germline V gene (reference sequence). This CDR3 is 13 amino acids long. The CDR3 sequence is CAWSGQAGYEQYF. CDR3 sequence (DNA): TGTGCCTGGAGTGGACAGGCAGGCTACGAGCAGTACTTC.

This chain uses TRBV6-5 with TRBJ1-2; D gene uncertain. The germline CDR1 and CDR2 sequences are MNHEY and SVGAGI. The CDR3 has 12 amino acids. V was cut by 6 bases and J by 3 bases, with 8 bases left in between. The CDR3 reads CASSPEDYGYTF. DNA for the CDR3: TGTGCCAGCAGCCCCGAGGACTATGGCTACACCTTC.

The V and J genes are TRBV7-2 and TRBJ2-3, with 7 nucleotides matching TRBD2. CDR1 is SGHTA, CDR2 FQGNSA, per germline. The CDR3 sequence is 16 residues long. The trim removed 1 base at V and 5 bases at J, leaving 9 bases unmatched. The CDR3 is CASSLVGAGVRDTQYF. CDR3 coding DNA: TGTGCCAGCAGCTTAGTGGGCGCGGGAGTACGAGATACGCAGTATTTT.

This clone was recorded once. The chain uses TRBV7-2 and TRBJ2-3, with D possibly TRBD2 on 7 matching bases. The germline V gene encodes CDR1 SGHTA and CDR2 FQGNSA. This CDR3 has 16 residues. The V end was cut by 5 bases, the J end by 2 bases, with 17 bases between. The CDR3 region is CASSQGGDQHTDTQYF. CDR3 coding DNA: TGTGCCAGCAGCCAAGGGGGGGACCAACACACAGATACGCAGTATTTT.

The chain carries TRBV15 and TRBJ2-3; TRBD2 matches 10 bases. This CDR3 contains 16 residues. Germline CDR1 and CDR2: LNHNV and YYDKDF (reference sequence). J was trimmed by 1 base and V by 4 bases; bases with no gene match: 5. The CDR3 protein is CATSKSLAGGTDTQYF. CDR3 nucleotide sequence: TGTGCCACCAGCAAGTCGCTAGCGGGGGGCACAGATACGCAGTATTTT.

This clone came up a few times. The V and J genes are TRBV7-9 and TRBJ2-6; TRBD2 matches 8 bases. CDR1 and CDR2 from the germline V gene are SEHNR and FQNEAQ (reference sequence). V lost 0 bases to trimming and J lost 2 bases; unmatched junction nucleotides: 6. This CDR3 is 18 amino acids long. The CDR3 region has the DNA TGTGCCAGCAGCTTAGCGGGCGGGGGGATCCCTGGGGCCAACGTCCTGACTTTC. Protein: CASSLAGGGIPGANVLTF.

This clone was seen a single time. The chain is built from TRBV9 and TRBJ2-3, with TRBD2 matching over 10 bases. CDR1 is SGDLS, CDR2 YYNGEE, per germline. After removal of 0 bases from V and 2 bases from J, the junction contained 6 bases not matched to a gene. This CDR3 is 17 amino acids long. The CDR3 coding sequence is TGTGCCAGCAGCGTAGATCTAGCGGGGGAGCTCACAGATACGCAGTATTTT. Amino acids: CASSVDLAGELTDTQYF.

The rearrangement links TRBV19 to TRBJ2-7; 7 bases map to TRBD1. Germline V CDR1 and CDR2: LNHDA, SQIVND (reference sequence). J gave up 5 bases and V 6 bases, and 13 bases lay outside the gene matches. There are 15 residues in the CDR3. The CDR3, as DNA: TGTGCCAGTAGACGAGGGGACAGTGGTAGGGACGAGCAGTACTTC. This sequence encodes CASRRGDSGRDEQYF. Full variable domain (rest looked up from reference TRBV19 and TRBJ2-7): DGGITQSPKYLFRKEGQNVTLSCEQNLNHDAMYWYRQDPGQGLRLIYYSQIVNDFQKGDIAEGYSVSREKKESFPLTVTSAQKNPTAFYLCASRRGDSGRDEQYFGPGTRLTVT.

The V call is TRBV15, the J call TRBJ2-2; maybe TRBD2 (6 bases). CDR1 is LNHNV and CDR2 is YYDKDF in the germline V gene (reference sequence). The V and J ends lost 4 bases and 14 bases respectively, with 14 bases between them. This CDR3 has 12 residues. CDR3 sequence reads: CATSIQPGRLFF. CDR3 bases: TGTGCCACCAGCATCCAACCCGGGAGACTGTTTTTT.

This chain uses TRBV5-1 with TRBJ2-1, with 9 bases identical to TRBD2. Trimming removed 0 bases from V and 8 bases from J; junction bases left unmatched: 3. The CDR3 runs to 14 residues. Germline loops: CDR1 SGHRS, CDR2 YFSETQ. The CDR3 DNA reads as TGCGCCAGCAGCTTGGGCGGGAGGGCCGATGAGCAGTTCTTC. This sequence encodes CASSLGGRADEQFF. Supplemented by reference TRBV5-1 and TRBJ2-1, the full variable domain reads KAGVTQTPRYLIKTRGQQVTLSCSPISGHRSVSWYQQTPGQGLQFLFEYFSETQRNKGNFPGRFSGRQFSNSRSEMNVSTLELGDSALYLCASSLGGRADEQFFGPGTRLTVL.

This chain links TRBV18 with TRBJ2-1; TRBD1 aligns across 8 bases. This CDR3 contains 15 residues. The V and J ends lost 2 bases and 8 bases, in that order; junction bases with no gene match: 8. Per germline, CDR1 KGHSH and CDR2 LQKENI. CDR3: CASSPGAGGIDEQFF. The CDR3, as DNA: TGTGCCAGCTCACCAGGGGCAGGGGGCATCGATGAGCAGTTCTTC.

V is TRBV3-1 (or the pseudogene TRBV3-2) and J is TRBJ1-1; 9 nucleotides align to TRBD1. The CDR3 has 15 amino acids. CDR1 is LGHDT and CDR2 is YNNKEL in the germline V gene (reference sequence). The V gene end was trimmed by 0 bases and the J gene end by 4 bases; junction bases not matched to a gene: 3. The CDR3 protein is CASSQDSQGATEAFF. DNA of the CDR3: TGTGCCAGCAGCCAAGATTCACAGGGGGCCACTGAAGCTTTCTTT.

The rearrangement uses TRBV6-1 and TRBJ2-5; 10 bases line up with TRBD2. The CDR3 extends over 16 amino acids. The ends lost 1 base at V and 1 base at J; junction bases unmatched: 3. Germline loops: CDR1 MNHNS, CDR2 SASEGT. CDR3 loop: CASSEGGLAAQETQYF. The DNA of the CDR3 is TGTGCCAGCAGTGAAGGAGGACTAGCGGCCCAAGAGACCCAGTACTTC.

This clone was detected a few times. This sequence joins TRBV5-8 and TRBJ1-1; 7 bases are shared with TRBD1. CDR3 length: 13 amino acids. CDR1 and CDR2 (germline): SGHTS, YDEGEE. Trimming took 0 bases from V and 12 from J; bases not matched to a gene: 8. Here the CDR3 reads CASSLGGTAKTFF. For the CDR3, the DNA is TGTGCCAGCAGCTTGGGGGGGACAGCGAAAACTTTCTTT.

The J gene is TRBJ2-1, the V gene TRBV7-3; the D is unclear. The CDR3 sequence is 13 residues long. Per germline, CDR1 SGHTA and CDR2 FQGTGA. Trimming stripped 4 bases from V and 7 bases from J, with 11 bases between. The CDR3 bases are TGTGCCAGCAGCTCCCCTTGGGCAAATGAGCAGTTCTTC. Its translation is CASSSPWANEQFF. Filled out from reference TRBV7-3 and TRBJ2-1, the complete variable domain reads GAGVSQTPSNKVTEKGKYVELRCDPISGHTALYWYRQSLGQGPEFLIYFQGTGAADDSGLPNDRFFAVRPEGSVSTLKIQRTERGDSAVYLCASSSPWANEQFFGPGTRLTVL.

Comment on this clone: The junction shows a germline mismatch at one end, possibly a read error. The genes are TRBV7-7 and TRBJ2-1; 8 bases are shared with TRBD2. The CDR3 has 15 amino acids. Germline CDR1 is SSHAT and CDR2 is FNYEAQ (reference sequence). CDR3 coding DNA: TGTGCTAGCAGCCCAGGGAGCGGGAGAGAGGGTGAGCAGTTCTTC. It translates to CASSPGSGREGEQFF.

The gene calls are TRBV10-3 and TRBJ2-1, with 8 bases lining up with TRBD1. Looked up from germline, CDR1 is ENHRY and CDR2 is SYGVKD. The length of the CDR3 is 13 residues. Trimming took 3 bases from V and 9 from J; bases not matched to a gene: 4. CDR3 DNA sequence: TGTGCCATCAGTGACAGGGGGCTAGGTGAGCAGTTCTTC. Its protein product is CAISDRGLGEQFF.

This clone was seen only once. One end of the junction fails to match germline, which may point to a read error. The gene calls are TRBV7-7 and TRBJ2-5; D is possibly TRBD1 (6 bases). The CDR3 has 13 amino acids. Germline V lookup: CDR1 SSHAT, CDR2 FNYEAQ (reference sequence). Written as DNA, the CDR3 is TGTGCTAGCAGCCCCAACAGGGAAGAGACCCAGTACTTC. This gives the protein CASSPNREETQYF.

This rearrangement joins TRBV29-1 to TRBJ1-4; 10 positions match TRBD1. The V gene end was trimmed by 6 bases and the J gene end by 8 bases; junction bases not matched to a gene: 12. Germline lookup yields CDR1 SQVTM and CDR2 ANQGSEA. The CDR3 extends over 15 amino acids. The CDR3 DNA is TGCAGCGTAGGTAACCGACAGGGGGCGGCGGAAAAACTGTTTTTT. This gives the protein CSVGNRQGAAEKLFF.

This clone is a singleton in its sample. The DNA for the CDR3 is TGTGCCAGCAGTTACCGGGACAGGGGAGGGGACGAGCAGTACTTC. It codes for CASSYRDRGGDEQYF. V is TRBV6-5 and J is TRBJ2-7; TRBD1 matches 10 bases. The CDR3 covers 15 residues. Germline lookup yields CDR1 MNHEY and CDR2 SVGAGI. V shed 2 bases, J shed 5 bases, and the junction held 6 bases outside the gene matches.

J is TRBJ2-6 and V is TRBV19, with 7 bases lining up with TRBD1. The CDR3 is made up of 19 amino acids. The V segment lost 0 bases and the J segment 2 bases; nucleotides outside the gene matches: 10. Per the germline V gene, CDR1 is LNHDA and CDR2 is SQIVND (reference sequence). The CDR3 DNA reads as TGTGCCAGTAGTATAGACGGGACAGAACTCAGGCCTGGGGCCAACGTCCTGACTTTC. Translating it yields CASSIDGTELRPGANVLTF. Full variable domain (missing parts from reference TRBV19 and TRBJ2-6): DGGITQSPKYLFRKEGQNVTLSCEQNLNHDAMYWYRQDPGQGLRLIYYSQIVNDFQKGDIAEGYSVSREKKESFPLTVTSAQKNPTAFYLCASSIDGTELRPGANVLTFGAGSRLTVL.

The chain carries TRBV6-5 and TRBJ2-1; TRBD1 aligns across 9 bases. V lost 0 bases, J lost 8 bases, and 5 bases stayed unmatched. CDR3 length: 15 residues. Looked up from germline, CDR1 is MNHEY and CDR2 is SVGAGI. DNA for the CDR3: TGTGCCAGCAGTTACTCGTGGACAGGGGTTGATGAGCAGTTCTTC. Amino acids: CASSYSWTGVDEQFF.

For the CDR3, the DNA is TGTGCCAGCAGTTCCCGACAGGGGTCATACTCTGGGGCCAACGTCCTGACTTTC. This codes for CASSSRQGSYSGANVLTF. The chain is built from TRBV28 and TRBJ2-6, with TRBD1 matching over 8 bases. This CDR3 is 18 amino acids long. Looked up from germline, CDR1 is MDHEN and CDR2 is SYDVKM. V lost 4 bases and J lost 0; bases outside the gene matches: 8. The complete variable domain, with remaining parts taken from reference TRBV28 and TRBJ2-6, reads DVKVTQSSRYLVKRTGEKVFLECVQDMDHENMFWYRQDPGLGLRLIYFSYDVKMKEKGDIPEGYSVSREKKERFSLILESASTNQTSMYLCASSSRQGSYSGANVLTFGAGSRLTVL.

The rearrangement joins TRBV7-2 to TRBJ2-6; perhaps TRBD2 as D (5 bases). Germline lookup yields CDR1 SGHTA and CDR2 FQGNSA. The CDR3 covers 16 residues. Between the trimmed V and J ends, which lost 0 bases and 4 bases, there was a span of 10 bases. Written as DNA, the CDR3 is TGTGCCAGCAGCTTAGCTGGTGGAGGCGGGGCCAACGTCCTGACTTTC. This codes for CASSLAGGGGANVLTF. The entire variable domain, with the rest obtained from reference TRBV7-2 and TRBJ2-6, is as follows: GAGVSQSPSNKVTEKGKDVELRCDPISGHTALYWYRQSLGQGLEFLIYFQGNSAPDKSGLPSDRFSAERTGGSVSTLTIQRTQQEDSAVYLCASSLAGGGGANVLTFGAGSRLTVL.

CDR3 loop: CASNRGANTEAFF. CDR3 DNA sequence: TGTGCCAGCAACAGGGGGGCGAACACTGAAGCTTTCTTT. V is TRBV6-5 and J is TRBJ1-1, with 8 bases fitting TRBD1. In germline, CDR1 is MNHEY, CDR2 SVGAGI. V trimming: 7 bases; J trimming: 1 base; junction bases outside the gene matches: 2. This CDR3 has 13 residues.

The chain uses TRBV7-3 and TRBJ2-2; D perhaps matches TRBD1 (6 bases). Germline assignment: CDR1 SGHTA and CDR2 FQGTGA. Deletions cut 5 bases from V and 0 bases from J, with 13 bases between. The CDR3 is made up of 16 amino acids. Here the CDR3 DNA reads TGTGCCAGCAGCGTTACAGGGACCCCGAACACCGGGGAGCTGTTTTTT. This translates into CASSVTGTPNTGELFF. The complete variable domain, with remaining parts taken from reference TRBV7-3 and TRBJ2-2, reads GAGVSQTPSNKVTEKGKYVELRCDPISGHTALYWYRQSLGQGPEFLIYFQGTGAADDSGLPNDRFFAVRPEGSVSTLKIQRTERGDSAVYLCASSVTGTPNTGELFFGEGSRLTVL.

The chain links TRBV5-6 to TRBJ2-1; TRBD1 agrees at 10 bases. This CDR3 has 13 residues. The germline V gene has CDR1 SGHDT and CDR2 YYEEEE. V shed 3 bases and J 13 bases; nucleotides not matched to a gene: 7. The CDR3 coding sequence is TGTGCCAGCAGCTCCGAGGACAGGGGGAAACAGTTCTTC. Translation: CASSSEDRGKQFF.